Below are 8 T cell receptor beta chains sequenced from a single sample in a study of cytomegalovirus exposure and HLA in healthy donors listed by TCRdb under 2017. The library was generated by the immunoSEQ multiplex PCR assay. A mixture of 60 forward primers for TCR Vbeta segments and 13 reverse primers for TCR Jbeta segments was used in the multiplex PCR. TCRdb obtained this table from immuneACCESS and retained in-frame rearrangements with V and J assigned. These tables miss some clones; where compared with another copy, unresolved V genes account for less than half of the shortfall, and the remainder is unexplained. In this sample's table one finds roughly 80,000 clones. The ten largest account for approximately 13% of the sample. Material for sequencing was PBMCs. Receptors were obtained from a man aged 50-59 years in good health and CMV-seropositive.

This chain joins TRBV6-5 and TRBJ2-3; TRBD2 matches 7 bases. This CDR3 has 13 residues. The trim removed 7 bases at V and 2 bases at J, leaving 3 bases unmatched. Germline-derived CDR1 and CDR2 are MNHEY and SVGAGI. CDR3 in DNA: TGTGCCAGCATCAGGGACTACACAGATACGCAGTATTTT. It specifies CASIRDYTDTQYF.

The V and J genes are TRBV5-6 and TRBJ2-5; D gene ambiguous. Germline CDR1 and CDR2: SGHDT and YYEEEE. Trimming shortened V by 0 bases and J by 5 bases, and 8 bases separated the two germline ends. The CDR3 extends over 13 amino acids. The CDR3 region is CASSLAEIETQYF. The DNA for the CDR3 is TGTGCCAGCAGCTTGGCGGAGATTGAGACCCAGTACTTC.

V is TRBV7-2 and J is TRBJ2-3; D gene ambiguous. Germline V CDR1 and CDR2: SGHTA, FQGNSA. V lost 2 bases and J lost 1, with 4 bases in between. The CDR3 sequence is 13 residues long. CDR3 loop: CASSLPGTDTQYF. The CDR3 DNA sequence: TGTGCCAGCAGCTTACCCGGCACAGATACGCAGTATTTT.

V is TRBV28 and J is TRBJ2-2; 8 nucleotides match TRBD1. Germline trimming cut 7 bases from V and 13 bases from J; bases unmatched to any gene: 8. The CDR3 loop spans 12 amino acids. Per the germline V gene, CDR1 is MDHEN and CDR2 is SYDVKM. In nucleotides, the CDR3 is TGTGCCAGCACCCCGAGACAGGGGAGGCTGTTTTTT. Translating it yields CASTPRQGRLFF. The whole variable domain, filled in from reference TRBV28 and TRBJ2-2, reads DVKVTQSSRYLVKRTGEKVFLECVQDMDHENMFWYRQDPGLGLRLIYFSYDVKMKEKGDIPEGYSVSREKKERFSLILESASTNQTSMYLCASTPRQGRLFFGEGSRLTVL.

The gene calls are TRBV6-1 and TRBJ2-7, with TRBD2 matching 7 bases. J lost 5 bases, V lost 8 bases, and 6 bases had no gene match. Germline values: CDR1 MNHNS, CDR2 SASEGT. The CDR3 runs to 12 residues. The CDR3 nucleotides are TGTGCCAGCGGGGGGGGAGCAGACGAGCAGTACGTC. Residues: CASGGGADEQYV.

The chain recombines TRBV21-1 with TRBJ1-5; the table assigns TRBD1, which was not confirmed against the DNA. TRBV21-1 is a known pseudogene. The CDR3 runs 16 residues. For the CDR3, the DNA is TGTGCCAGCAGGGGACAGGGGATCAGGGTCGGTCAGCCCCAGCATTTT. This codes for CASRGQGIRVGQPQHF.

CDR3: CSVGPQGAMNTGELFF. CDR3 coding DNA: TGCAGCGTTGGACCACAGGGGGCGATGAACACCGGGGAGCTGTTTTTT. The gene calls are TRBV29-1 and TRBJ2-2, with TRBD1 identical over 9 bases. Trimming took 4 bases from V and 1 from J; bases not matched to a gene: 7. The CDR3 extends over 16 amino acids. The germline V gene has CDR1 SQVTM and CDR2 ANQGSEA.

The chain joins TRBV2 to TRBJ1-5; 7 positions agree with TRBD1. This CDR3 is built from 15 residues. CDR1 and CDR2 from the germline V gene are SNHLY and FYNNEI. The V gene end was trimmed by 4 bases and the J gene end by 2 bases; junction bases not matched to a gene: 5. The CDR3: CASSAGQEGNQPQHF. The CDR3 DNA sequence: TGTGCCAGCAGTGCCGGACAGGAAGGCAATCAGCCCCAGCATTTT.